The clone carrying this T cell receptor (beta chain) was seen a few times. The antigen is undetermined. The sample is drawn from a study of T cells in Graves' hyperthyroidism and ophthalmopathy. The study, taken as a whole, reports: Blood samples included most of the expanded thyroid clonotypes exceeding 0.001. By a 13 V-J model, ophthalmopathy was set apart from stable hyperthyroidism.

Trimming cost V 8 bases and J 0 bases; bases outside gene matches: 7. Germline values: CDR1 MNHEY, CDR2 SMNVEV (reference sequence). The CDR3 runs to 14 residues. TCR beta CDR3 regions were amplified from RNA. TCR CDR3 underwent first-round RT-PCR with the HTBI primer set. TCRdb independently ran MiXCR on the multiplex PCR reads; one entry per CDR3 protein. The sample has under 350,000 distinct CDR3 sequences, about 20% seen once. Patients aged 18 to 65 had newly diagnosed hyperthyroidism of under 2 months' duration. The V gene is TRBV27, the J gene TRBJ2-7; 7 nucleotides match TRBD1. Sample: blood. The source is a woman between 45 and 60 years old with Graves' hyperthyroidism. In DNA form, the CDR3 reads TGTGCCAGCCGTTGGACAGGTTCCTCCTACGAGCAGTACGTC. It is translated as CASRWTGSSYEQYV.